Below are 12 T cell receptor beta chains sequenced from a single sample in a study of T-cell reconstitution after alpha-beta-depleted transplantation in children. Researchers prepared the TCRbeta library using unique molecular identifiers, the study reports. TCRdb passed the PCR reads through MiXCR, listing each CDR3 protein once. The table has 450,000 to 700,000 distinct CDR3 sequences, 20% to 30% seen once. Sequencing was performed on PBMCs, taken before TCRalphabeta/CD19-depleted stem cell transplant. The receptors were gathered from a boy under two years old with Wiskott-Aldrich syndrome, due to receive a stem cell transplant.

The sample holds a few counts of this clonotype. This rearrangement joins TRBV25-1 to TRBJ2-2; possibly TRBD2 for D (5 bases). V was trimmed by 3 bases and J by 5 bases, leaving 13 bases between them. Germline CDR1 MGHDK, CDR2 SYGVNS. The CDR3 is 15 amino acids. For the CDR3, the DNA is TGTGCCAGCAGTGAGAGGGTGGTTCGGACCGGGGAGCTGTTTTTT. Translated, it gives CASSERVVRTGELFF.

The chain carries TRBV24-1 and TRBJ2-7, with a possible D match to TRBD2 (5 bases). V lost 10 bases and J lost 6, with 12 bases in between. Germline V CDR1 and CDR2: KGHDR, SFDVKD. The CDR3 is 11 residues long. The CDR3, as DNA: TGTGCCACTAGCGACGGGCTCGAGCAGTACTTC. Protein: CATSDGLEQYF.

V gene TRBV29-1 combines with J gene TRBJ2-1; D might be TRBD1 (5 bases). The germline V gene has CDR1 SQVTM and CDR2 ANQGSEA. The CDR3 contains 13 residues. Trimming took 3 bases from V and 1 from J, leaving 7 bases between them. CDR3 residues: CSVDRTSYNEQFF. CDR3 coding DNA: TGCAGCGTTGACAGGACATCCTACAATGAGCAGTTCTTC.

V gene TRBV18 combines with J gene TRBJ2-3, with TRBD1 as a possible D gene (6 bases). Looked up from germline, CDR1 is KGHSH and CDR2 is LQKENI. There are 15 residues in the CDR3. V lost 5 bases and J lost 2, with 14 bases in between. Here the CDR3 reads CASSTNQGNTDTQYF. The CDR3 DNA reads TGTGCCAGCTCAACGAATCAGGGGAACACAGATACGCAGTATTTT.

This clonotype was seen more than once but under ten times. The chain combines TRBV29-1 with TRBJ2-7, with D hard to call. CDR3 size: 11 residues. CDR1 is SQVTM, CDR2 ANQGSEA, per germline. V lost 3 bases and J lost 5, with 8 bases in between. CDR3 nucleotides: TGCAGCGTTGATGGGGTCCACGAGCAGTACTTC. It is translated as CSVDGVHEQYF.

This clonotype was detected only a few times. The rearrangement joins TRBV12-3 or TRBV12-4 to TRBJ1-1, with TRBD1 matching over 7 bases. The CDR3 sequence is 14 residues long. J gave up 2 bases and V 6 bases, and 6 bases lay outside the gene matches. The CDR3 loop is CASRRQGGNTEAFF. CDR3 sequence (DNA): TGTGCCAGCAGACGACAGGGAGGCAACACTGAAGCTTTCTTT.

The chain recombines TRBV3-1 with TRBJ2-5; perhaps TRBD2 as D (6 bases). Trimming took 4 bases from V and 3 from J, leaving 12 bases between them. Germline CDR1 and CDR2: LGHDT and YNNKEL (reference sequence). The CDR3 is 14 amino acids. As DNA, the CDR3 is TGTGCCAGCAGCCCTGGACGGGGGAAAGAGACCCAGTACTTC. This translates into CASSPGRGKETQYF.

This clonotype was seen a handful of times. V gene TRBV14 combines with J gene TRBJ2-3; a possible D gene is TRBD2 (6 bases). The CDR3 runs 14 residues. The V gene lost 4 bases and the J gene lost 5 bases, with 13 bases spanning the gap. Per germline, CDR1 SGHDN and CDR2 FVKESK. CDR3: CASSRHRGGDTQYF. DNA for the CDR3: TGTGCCAGCAGCCGGCATAGGGGAGGAGATACGCAGTATTTT. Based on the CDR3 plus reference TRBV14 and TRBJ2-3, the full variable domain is EAGVTQFPSHSVIEKGQTVTLRCDPISGHDNLYWYRRVMGKEIKFLLHFVKESKQDESGMPNNRFLAERTGGTYSTLKVQPAELEDSGVYFCASSRHRGGDTQYFGPGTRLTVL.

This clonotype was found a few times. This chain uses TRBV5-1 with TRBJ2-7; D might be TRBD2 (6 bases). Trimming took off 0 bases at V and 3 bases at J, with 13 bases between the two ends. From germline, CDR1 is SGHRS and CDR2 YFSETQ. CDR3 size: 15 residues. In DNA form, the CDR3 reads TGCGCCAGCAGCTTGGAGCTAGCGACCAGCTACGAGCAGTACTTC. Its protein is CASSLELATSYEQYF.

The CDR3 spells CSARVSTQETQYF. The CDR3 coding sequence is TGCAGTGCTAGAGTTTCGACGCAAGAGACCCAGTACTTC. The V call is TRBV20-1, the J call TRBJ2-5; D call uncertain. The CDR3 spans 13 residues. Germline CDR1 and CDR2: DFQATT and SNEGSKA (reference sequence). V lost 1 base and J 2 bases, leaving 8 bases between the germline ends.

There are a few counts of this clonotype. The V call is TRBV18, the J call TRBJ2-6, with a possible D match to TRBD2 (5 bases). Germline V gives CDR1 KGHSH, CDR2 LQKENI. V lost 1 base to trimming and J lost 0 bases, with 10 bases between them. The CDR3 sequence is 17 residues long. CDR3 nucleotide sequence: TGTGCCAGCTCACCACGCCGGGATTTCTCTGGGGCCAACGTCCTGACTTTC. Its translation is CASSPRRDFSGANVLTF. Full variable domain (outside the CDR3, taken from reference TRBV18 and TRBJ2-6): NAGVMQNPRHLVRRRGQEARLRCSPMKGHSHVYWYRQLPEEGLKFMVYLQKENIIDESGMPKERFSAEFPKEGPSILRIQQVVRGDSAAYFCASSPRRDFSGANVLTFGAGSRLTVL.

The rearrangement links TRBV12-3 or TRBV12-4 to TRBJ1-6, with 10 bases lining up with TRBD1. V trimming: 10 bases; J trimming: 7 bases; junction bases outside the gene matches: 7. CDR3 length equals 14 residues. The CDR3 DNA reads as TGTGCCACCCACCGGACAGGGGGGAATTCACCCCTCCACTTT. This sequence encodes CATHRTGGNSPLHF.